Reported below is one T cell receptor beta chain. No antigen is known for it. This record belongs to a study of shared clonotypes between healthy human individuals. There are 16 residues in the CDR3. The germline V and J ends were trimmed by 1 base and 3 bases, with 15 bases remaining between them. The V gene's germline CDR1 is SGHTS and CDR2 YDEGEE. Assay execution proceeded at the deep level. The genomic DNA of each subset was split evenly across several immunoSEQ plates. Measured with immunoSEQ multiplex PCR; TCRdb has only the in-frame clones, and not every one. This sample has a few hundred thousand clones, with approximately 96% found just once. Study results and limitations: Read depth was anticipated to influence clonotype sharing among donors. For sorted subsets, rarefaction showed incomplete sequencing despite large depth.

Material: memory CD8+ T cells sorted from blood. The subset denotes: CD45RO+ cells pooled with CCR7-negative TemRA cells. This sequence joins TRBV5-8 and TRBJ2-3; D is unresolved. This clonotype originated in a man aged 25 to 40 in good health. The CDR3 coding sequence is TGTGCCAGCAGCTTGCGCCTTCGGAGTGAGACAGATACGCAGTATTTT. As protein: CASSLRLRSETDTQYF.